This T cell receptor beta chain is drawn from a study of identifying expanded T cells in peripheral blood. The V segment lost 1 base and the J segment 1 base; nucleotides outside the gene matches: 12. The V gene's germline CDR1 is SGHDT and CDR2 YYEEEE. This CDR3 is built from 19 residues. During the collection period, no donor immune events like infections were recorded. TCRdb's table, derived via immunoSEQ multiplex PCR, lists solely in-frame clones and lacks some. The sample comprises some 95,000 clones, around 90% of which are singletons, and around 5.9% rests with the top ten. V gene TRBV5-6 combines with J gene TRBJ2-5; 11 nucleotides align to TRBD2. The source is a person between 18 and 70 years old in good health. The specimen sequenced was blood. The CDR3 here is CASSLTLTSGGDLQETQYF. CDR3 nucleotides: TGTGCCAGCAGCTTGACTTTAACTAGCGGGGGAGATCTCCAAGAGACCCAGTACTTC.